This T cell receptor beta chain comes out of a study of OX40 agonist ivuxolimab in advanced cancers. Sequencing was performed with immunoSEQ multiplex PCR; in TCRdb, only in-frame clones are kept and a portion is missing. This table holds approximately 66,000 clones, approximately 89% found once. CDR3 length: 15 amino acids. Per the germline V gene, CDR1 is MNHEY and CDR2 is SVGAGI. V was cut by 6 bases and J by 1 base, with 14 bases left in between. This TCR came from an adult with an advanced solid tumor such as melanoma, head and neck, liver or kidney cancer. The chain has TRBV6-5 and TRBJ2-3, with D perhaps matching TRBD2 (7 bases). The source material was CD4+ or CD8+ T cells sorted from blood, sampled in a trial of the OX40 agonist ivuxolimab. The CDR3 bases are TGTGCCAGCAGGCCGTTAGGGGGGGGCACAGATACGCAGTATTTT. Translated, it gives CASRPLGGGTDTQYF.